Listed below are T cell receptor beta chains from one sample, sequenced in a study of T cell repertoires in cytomegalovirus infection. TCRdb recomputed calls from the reads with MiXCR, one row per CDR3 protein. The data show 200,000 to 300,000 distinct CDR3 sequences, with roughly an eighth seen just once and about 8.7% held by the top ten. The sequencing sample was made of PBMCs. These receptor sequences come from a human donor in good health (CMV status not recorded). Some clones in this sample may be carry-over from other donors' samples. Both conserved end residues are part of each CDR3. A D gene is named only where the DNA matches it firmly. Not every row has a clone size; where given, it reads once, few, many or a size class.

clone_size	v_call	j_call	d_call	cdr3_aa	cdr3_nt
few	TRBV18	TRBJ1-3	TRBD1	CASSPSGQPSSGNTIYF	TGTGCCAGCTCACCATCGGGACAGCCTAGCTCTGGAAACACCATATATTTT
many	TRBV25-1	TRBJ1-2	TRBD1	CASSVRSTGGNYGYTF	TGTGCCAGCAGTGTCCGGTCGACAGGGGGAAACTATGGCTACACCTTC
few	TRBV4-1	TRBJ2-2	TRBD1	CASSLRDRVSTGELFF	TGCGCCAGCAGCCTCCGGGACAGGGTATCAACCGGGGAGCTGTTTTTT
many	TRBV6-4	TRBJ2-1	.	CASSDSSGSYNEQFF	TGTGCCAGCAGTGACTCTAGCGGCTCCTACAATGAGCAGTTCTTC
.	TRBV6-6	TRBJ1-5	.	CASSYLVAGNQPQHF	TGTGCCAGCAGTTATTTAGTGGCTGGCAATCAGCCCCAGCATTTT
many	TRBV14	TRBJ2-5	.	CASSQQGLETQYF	TGTGCCAGCAGCCAACAGGGACTGGAGACCCAGTACTTC
few	TRBV20-1	TRBJ2-7	.	CSATPPQQGGYEQYF	TGCAGTGCCACGCCCCCCCAGCAGGGTGGGTACGAGCAGTACTTC
few	TRBV20-1	TRBJ2-7	.	CSARNGRTSAYEQYF	TGCAGTGCTAGAAACGGTAGGACTTCGGCCTACGAGCAGTACTTC
many	TRBV19	TRBJ1-1	.	CASSINLRGEAFF	TGTGCCAGTAGTATAAACTTGAGGGGTGAAGCTTTCTTT
.	TRBV19	TRBJ2-2	TRBD1	CASVRDRASGELFF	TGTGCCAGCGTCCGGGACAGGGCCTCCGGGGAGCTGTTTTTT
.	TRBV11-2	TRBJ1-1	.	CASILDLRGNTEAFF	TGTGCCAGCATCTTAGATCTGAGGGGGAACACTGAAGCTTTCTTT
many	TRBV28	TRBJ2-7	TRBD1	CASRLGTVSYEQYF	TGTGCCAGCAGGTTGGGGACAGTCTCCTACGAGCAGTACTTC
.	TRBV9	TRBJ1-1	.	CASSVDSLQNTEAFF	TGTGCCAGCAGCGTAGACAGCCTGCAGAACACTGAAGCTTTCTTT
few	TRBV20-1	TRBJ2-3	.	CSARVQGADTQYF	TGCAGTGCTAGAGTACAGGGAGCAGATACGCAGTATTTT
.	TRBV9	TRBJ2-7	TRBD1	CASSPTGVTYEQYF	TGTGCCAGCAGCCCGACAGGGGTGACCTACGAGCAGTACTTC
.	TRBV20-1	TRBJ2-1	TRBD2	CSALFLDSGRVNEQFF	TGCAGTGCTTTGTTCCTCGATAGCGGGAGGGTGAATGAGCAGTTCTTC
few	TRBV25-1	TRBJ1-2	.	CASSESGGSPFYGYTF	TGTGCCAGCAGTGAATCGGGGGGATCCCCTTTCTATGGCTACACCTTC
many	TRBV12-3/TRBV12-4	TRBJ2-7	TRBD2	CASSYVAGGRNEQYF	TGTGCCAGCAGTTACGTAGCGGGAGGAAGAAACGAGCAGTACTTC
many	TRBV7-3	TRBJ2-7	TRBD2	CASSLILAGVNEQYF	TGTGCCAGCAGCTTAATTCTAGCGGGGGTAAACGAGCAGTACTTC
many	TRBV5-4	TRBJ2-6	TRBD2	CASSSLAGVGGANVLTF	TGTGCCAGCAGCTCACTAGCGGGCGTTGGGGGGGCCAACGTCCTGACTTTC
many	TRBV2	TRBJ2-4	.	CASGTNLAKNIQYF	TGTGCCAGTGGAACGAACTTAGCCAAAAACATTCAGTACTTC
few	TRBV6-1	TRBJ2-7	TRBD2	CASPGAGGGSYEQYF	TGTGCCAGCCCTGGAGCGGGGGGGGGTTCCTACGAGCAGTACTTC
.	TRBV7-7	TRBJ2-3	.	CASSFGGADDTQYF	TGTGCCAGCAGCTTCGGCGGGGCCGACGATACGCAGTATTTT
few	TRBV4-1	TRBJ1-1	TRBD1	CASSQIQFGTANTEAFF	TGCGCCAGCAGCCAAATACAATTCGGGACAGCGAACACTGAAGCTTTCTTT
many	TRBV7-3	TRBJ2-3	.	CASSLLGRTVERADTQYF	TGTGCCAGCAGCTTATTAGGACGGACGGTTGAGCGGGCAGATACGCAGTATTTT
.	TRBV18	TRBJ2-1	.	CASSPRGINEQFF	TGTGCCAGCTCACCCCGGGGGATCAATGAGCAGTTCTTC
many	TRBV6-1	TRBJ2-1	.	CASSDWSGERVKGQFF	TGTGCCAGCAGTGATTGGTCTGGGGAGAGGGTCAAGGGGCAGTTCTTC
few	TRBV7-6	TRBJ1-5	.	CASSLAPPGPNSNQPQHF	TGTGCCAGCAGCTTAGCGCCGCCAGGGCCAAATAGCAATCAGCCCCAGCATTTT
many	TRBV6-1	TRBJ2-7	.	CASSPSFFYEQYF	TGTGCCAGCAGCCCCTCCTTCTTCTACGAGCAGTACTTC